What follows are 8 T cell receptor beta chains derived from one specimen sequenced in a study of blood T cell repertoires in COVID-19. Assay: immunoSEQ multiplex PCR; the TCRdb copy retains only in-frame clones and omits some. The sample carries roughly 52,000 clones, about 86% recorded once. The sequenced sample was peripheral blood. The receptors shown here come from a human donor in a cohort sampled during active COVID-19.

This clone was observed once. The chain uses TRBV29-1 and TRBJ2-3, with 12 bases lining up with TRBD2. This CDR3 region has 14 residues. CDR1 is SQVTM and CDR2 is ANQGSEA in the germline V gene. V shed 6 bases, J shed 2 bases, and the junction held 3 bases outside the gene matches. The CDR3 region is CSVTSGGTTDTQYF. The CDR3 DNA reads TGCAGCGTGACTAGCGGGGGAACCACAGATACGCAGTATTTT.

V is TRBV29-1 and J is TRBJ2-1, with a tentative D call TRBD1 (6 bases). In germline, CDR1 is SQVTM, CDR2 ANQGSEA. V lost 5 bases and J 4 bases, leaving 12 bases between the germline ends. CDR3 length: 13 residues. DNA for the CDR3: TGCAGCGTTCGTACAGGGCTTTACAATGAGCAGTTCTTC. Protein: CSVRTGLYNEQFF.

This chain links TRBV10-2 with TRBJ2-7; 12 bases are a match to TRBD2. With 4 bases clipped from V and 5 bases from J, the junction kept 6 bases outside the gene matches. From germline, CDR1 is WSHSY and CDR2 SAAADI. This CDR3 contains 15 residues. The CDR3 loop is CASSGGLAGSHEQYF. CDR3 sequence (DNA): TGCGCCAGCAGTGGAGGACTAGCGGGGAGTCACGAGCAGTACTTC.

In DNA, the CDR3 is TGCAGTGCTGGAGCTTCCTACGAGCAGTACTTC. It translates to CSAGASYEQYF. The chain joins TRBV20-1 to TRBJ2-7, with unresolved D. CDR1 is DFQATT and CDR2 is SNEGSKA in the germline V gene (reference sequence). V lost 5 bases, J lost 1 base, and 6 bases lay in between. This CDR3 has 11 amino acids.

The chain joins TRBV30 to TRBJ1-5; possible D gene TRBD1, 5 bases. CDR3 length: 13 amino acids. V gave up 2 bases and J gave up 4 bases, with 9 bases separating them. Germline V lookup: CDR1 GTSNPN, CDR2 SVGIG (reference sequence). The CDR3 region is CAWSSGGNQPQHF. The CDR3 coding sequence is TGTGCCTGGAGTAGCGGGGGAAATCAGCCCCAGCATTTT.

The table lists this clone with a few counts. The chain joins TRBV11-2 to TRBJ2-7; D call uncertain. Germline V gene lookup returns CDR1 SGHAT and CDR2 FQNNGV. The V end lost 2 bases, the J end lost 4 bases, and 15 bases lay between the germline ends. The CDR3 sequence is 15 residues long. The CDR3 loop is CASSLSLYGSYEQYF. CDR3 coding DNA: TGTGCCAGCAGCTTAAGTCTTTACGGGTCTTACGAGCAGTACTTC.

The rearrangement joins TRBV6-1 to TRBJ2-3, with D perhaps matching TRBD1 (6 bases). CDR3 length: 17 amino acids. CDR1 is MNHNS and CDR2 is SASEGT in the germline V gene. V was cut by 1 base and J by 2 bases, with 16 bases left in between. The CDR3 DNA reads as TGTGCCAGCAGTGAAGTTCGAGGAAACAGGGCCACAGATACGCAGTATTTT. It is translated as CASSEVRGNRATDTQYF.

The chain couples TRBV7-8 to TRBJ1-6, with D perhaps TRBD1 (5 bases). CDR3 length: 15 amino acids. Germline V CDR1 and CDR2: SGHVS, FQNEAQ. V lost 7 bases to trimming and J lost 9 bases, with 19 bases between them. As DNA, the CDR3 is TGTGCCAGCAAGGAGCGGGAAGGGGTCGGTTCACCCCTCCACTTT. Its translation is CASKEREGVGSPLHF.